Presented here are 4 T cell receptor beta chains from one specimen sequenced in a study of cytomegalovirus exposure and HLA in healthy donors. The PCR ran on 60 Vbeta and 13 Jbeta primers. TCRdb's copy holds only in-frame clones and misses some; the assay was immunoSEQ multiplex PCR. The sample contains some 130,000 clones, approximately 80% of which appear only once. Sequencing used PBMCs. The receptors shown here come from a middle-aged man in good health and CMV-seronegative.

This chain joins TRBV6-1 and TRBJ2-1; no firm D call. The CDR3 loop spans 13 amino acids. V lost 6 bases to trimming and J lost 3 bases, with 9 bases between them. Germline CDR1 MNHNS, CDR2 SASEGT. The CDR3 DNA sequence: TGTGCCAGCAGCCCAGGATACTACAATGAGCAGTTCTTC. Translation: CASSPGYYNEQFF.

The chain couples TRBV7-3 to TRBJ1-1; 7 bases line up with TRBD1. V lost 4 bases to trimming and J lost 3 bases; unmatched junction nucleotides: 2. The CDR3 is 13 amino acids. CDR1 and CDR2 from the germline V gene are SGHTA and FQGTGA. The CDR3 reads CASSSQGYTEAFF. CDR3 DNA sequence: TGTGCCAGCAGCTCACAGGGGTACACTGAAGCTTTCTTT.

This CDR3 reads CASSLAPRSDSPLHF. The CDR3 region has the DNA TGCGCCAGCAGCTTGGCTCCCCGCTCGGATTCACCCCTCCACTTT. The genes are TRBV5-1 and TRBJ1-6; D unresolved. This CDR3 region has 15 residues. V lost 0 bases and J 8 bases, leaving 12 bases between the germline ends. Germline assignment: CDR1 SGHRS and CDR2 YFSETQ.

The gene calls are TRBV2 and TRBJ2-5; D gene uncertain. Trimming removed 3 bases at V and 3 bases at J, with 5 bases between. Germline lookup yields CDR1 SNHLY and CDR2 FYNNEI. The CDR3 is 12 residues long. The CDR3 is CASSDLEETQYF. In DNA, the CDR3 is TGTGCCAGCAGTGATCTAGAAGAGACCCAGTACTTC. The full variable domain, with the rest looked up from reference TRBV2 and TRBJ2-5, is EPEVTQTPSHQVTQMGQEVILRCVPISNHLYFYWYRQILGQKVEFLVSFYNNEISEKSEIFDDQFSVERPDGSNFTLKIRSTKLEDSAMYFCASSDLEETQYFGPGTRLLVL.